This T cell receptor beta chain was recovered during a study of blood T cell repertoires in COVID-19. Whole-study context: The study drew acute and convalescent COVID-19 samples from the United States, Italy and Spain.

Assignments of participants to cohorts depended upon their own reported clinical history. Cohort 3 donors were reported recovered after two negative PCRs, clearance, or symptom resolution. Authors' methods: Reference gene primer amplification gave estimated nucleated cell counts. TCRdb's table, derived via immunoSEQ multiplex PCR, lists solely in-frame clones and lacks some. Clone size and V and J calls were adopted from that table, with D and trimming inferred from the DNA. The table lists fewer than 350,000 clones, 89% of them singletons, with about 1.8% in the top ten. This CDR3 region has 13 residues. Trimming removed 2 bases from V and 2 bases from J, with 5 bases in between. Germline V gene data show CDR1 as SGHRS and CDR2 as YFSETQ.

Input material: PBMCs or T cells enriched from blood (not recorded which). The TCR sequence derives from a woman in her thirties or forties who had recovered from COVID-19. The chain couples TRBV5-1 to TRBJ1-3, with D hard to call. The CDR3 nucleotides read TGCGCCAGCAGCTTCAGTACTGGAAACACCATATATTTT. This encodes CASSFSTGNTIYF.